This T cell receptor beta chain was sequenced for a study of blood T cell repertoires in COVID-19. Study summary: Sites in the United States, Italy and Spain provided acute and convalescent COVID-19 samples.

In the authors' methods: Estimated nucleated cell counts came from reference gene primer amplification. Sequenced by immunoSEQ multiplex PCR; TCRdb stores in-frame clones only, minus some. D and trimming come from the DNA, and the V and J calls and clone size come from that table. The repertoire holds some 150,000 clones, with roughly 90% as singletons. The receptor was derived from a man aged 60-69 years with acute or convalescent COVID-19. Material: peripheral blood.

The DNA of the CDR3 is TGTGCTAGTGGTCCCTTAGGGGGCCCCTACGAGCAGTACTTC. It yields the protein CASGPLGGPYEQYF. J is TRBJ2-7 and V is TRBV12-5; 7 bases are a match to TRBD1. CDR3 length equals 14 residues. V shed 5 bases and J 2 bases; nucleotides not matched to a gene: 6. CDR1 and CDR2 from the germline V gene are LGHNT and FRNRAP.